What follows is one T cell receptor beta chain and its context. TCRdb re-derived calls from the RT-PCR reads in MiXCR, one entry per CDR3 protein. The table lists approximately 150,000 distinct CDR3 sequences, roughly 30% of them singletons. The V end was cut by 1 base, the J end by 0 bases, with 10 bases between. The germline V gene encodes CDR1 LGHNA and CDR2 YNFKEQ. The CDR3 runs 15 residues. The sample belongs to a study of patients and donors after allogeneic stem cell transplantation. This chain connects TRBV4-2 to TRBJ2-7; perhaps TRBD2 as D (5 bases). The sample taken for sequencing was blood, either unsorted or a sorted T cell fraction (not recorded which). The source is a human donor who was either an allogeneic HSCT recipient or a stem cell or donor lymphocyte infusion donor (not recorded which). It is not recorded whose cells these are; they may come from a transplant donor. The CDR3 DNA follows: TGTGCCAGCAGCCAAGCCCGGGAAAGCTCCTACGAGCAGTACTTC. Its protein is CASSQARESSYEQYF.